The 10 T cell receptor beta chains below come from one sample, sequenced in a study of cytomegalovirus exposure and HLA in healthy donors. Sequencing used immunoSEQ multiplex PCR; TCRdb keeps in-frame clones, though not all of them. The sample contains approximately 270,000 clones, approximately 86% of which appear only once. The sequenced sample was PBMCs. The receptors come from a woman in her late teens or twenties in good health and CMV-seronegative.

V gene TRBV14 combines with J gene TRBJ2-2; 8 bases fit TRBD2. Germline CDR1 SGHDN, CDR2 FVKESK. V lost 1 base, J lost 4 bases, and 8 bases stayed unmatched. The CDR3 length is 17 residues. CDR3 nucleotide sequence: TGTGCCAGCAGCCAAGTTAAGAGCGGGAGTCTCACCGGGGAGCTGTTTTTT. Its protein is CASSQVKSGSLTGELFF.

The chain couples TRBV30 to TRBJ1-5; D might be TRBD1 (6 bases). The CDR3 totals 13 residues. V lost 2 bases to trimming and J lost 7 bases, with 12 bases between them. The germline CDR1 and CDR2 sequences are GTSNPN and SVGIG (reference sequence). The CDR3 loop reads CAWSTQGEQPQHF. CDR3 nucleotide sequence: TGTGCCTGGAGTACACAGGGAGAACAGCCCCAGCATTTT.

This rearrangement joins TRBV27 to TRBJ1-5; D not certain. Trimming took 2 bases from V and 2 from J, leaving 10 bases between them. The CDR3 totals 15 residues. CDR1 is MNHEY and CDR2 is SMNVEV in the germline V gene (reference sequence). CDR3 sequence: CASSLIGVGNQPQHF. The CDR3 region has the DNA TGTGCCAGCAGTTTAATCGGGGTAGGCAATCAGCCCCAGCATTTT.

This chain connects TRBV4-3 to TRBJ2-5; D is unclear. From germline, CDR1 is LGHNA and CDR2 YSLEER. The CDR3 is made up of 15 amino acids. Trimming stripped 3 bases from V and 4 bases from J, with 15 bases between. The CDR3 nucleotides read TGCGCCAGCAGCCAGTGGTTCTCTGGCACAGAGACCCAGTACTTC. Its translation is CASSQWFSGTETQYF.

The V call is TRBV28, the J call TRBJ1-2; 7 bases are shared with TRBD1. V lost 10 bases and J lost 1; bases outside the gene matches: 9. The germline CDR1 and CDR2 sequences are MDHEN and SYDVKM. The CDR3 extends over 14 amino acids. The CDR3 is CATEETGLNYGYTF. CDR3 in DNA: TGTGCCACCGAGGAGACAGGGCTTAACTATGGCTACACCTTC.

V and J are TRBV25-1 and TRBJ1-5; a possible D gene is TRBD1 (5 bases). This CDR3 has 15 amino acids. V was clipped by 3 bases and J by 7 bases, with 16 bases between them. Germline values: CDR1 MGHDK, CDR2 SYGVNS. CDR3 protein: CASSDPYRLEQPQHF. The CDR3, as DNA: TGTGCCAGCAGTGACCCTTACAGGCTGGAACAGCCCCAGCATTTT.

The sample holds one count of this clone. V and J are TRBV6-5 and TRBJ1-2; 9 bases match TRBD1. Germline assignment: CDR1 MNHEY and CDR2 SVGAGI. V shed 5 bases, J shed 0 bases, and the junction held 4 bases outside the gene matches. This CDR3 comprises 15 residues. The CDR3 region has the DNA TGTGCCAGCAGTCTGGGACAGGGAACTAACTATGGCTACACCTTC. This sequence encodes CASSLGQGTNYGYTF.

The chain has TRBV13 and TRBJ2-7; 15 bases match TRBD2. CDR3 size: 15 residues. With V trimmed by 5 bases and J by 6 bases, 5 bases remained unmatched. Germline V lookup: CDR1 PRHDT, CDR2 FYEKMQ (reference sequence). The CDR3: CASSHGLAGGLEQYF. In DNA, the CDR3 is TGTGCCAGCAGCCACGGACTAGCGGGAGGGCTCGAGCAGTACTTC.

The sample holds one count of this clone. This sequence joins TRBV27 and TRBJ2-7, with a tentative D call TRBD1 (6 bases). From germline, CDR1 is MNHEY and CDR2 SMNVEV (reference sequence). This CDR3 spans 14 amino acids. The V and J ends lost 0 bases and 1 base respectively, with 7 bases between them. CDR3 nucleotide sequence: TGTGCCAGCAGTTTATCAGGGGGATCCTACGAGCAGTACTTC. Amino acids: CASSLSGGSYEQYF.

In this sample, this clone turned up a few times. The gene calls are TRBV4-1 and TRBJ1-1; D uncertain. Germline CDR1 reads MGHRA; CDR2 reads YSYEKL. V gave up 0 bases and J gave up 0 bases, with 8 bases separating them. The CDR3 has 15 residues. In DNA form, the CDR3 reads TGCGCCAGCAGCCAAGATATAAACTTGAACACTGAAGCTTTCTTT. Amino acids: CASSQDINLNTEAFF.